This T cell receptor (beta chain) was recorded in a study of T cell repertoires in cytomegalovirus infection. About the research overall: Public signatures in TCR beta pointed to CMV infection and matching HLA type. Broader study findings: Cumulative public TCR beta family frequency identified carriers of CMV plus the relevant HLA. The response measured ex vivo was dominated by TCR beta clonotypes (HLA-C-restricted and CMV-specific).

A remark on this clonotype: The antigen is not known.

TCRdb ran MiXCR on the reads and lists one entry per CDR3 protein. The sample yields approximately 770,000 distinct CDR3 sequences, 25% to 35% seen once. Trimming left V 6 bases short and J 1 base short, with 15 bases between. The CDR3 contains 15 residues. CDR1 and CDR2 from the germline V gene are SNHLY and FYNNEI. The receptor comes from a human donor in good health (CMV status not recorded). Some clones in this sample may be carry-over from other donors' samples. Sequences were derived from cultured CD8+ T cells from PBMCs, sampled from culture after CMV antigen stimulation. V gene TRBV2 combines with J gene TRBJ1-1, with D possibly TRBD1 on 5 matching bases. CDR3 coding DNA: TGTGCCAGCAGCCGTATTGGGGGAGGGAACACTGAAGCTTTCTTT. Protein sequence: CASSRIGGGNTEAFF.